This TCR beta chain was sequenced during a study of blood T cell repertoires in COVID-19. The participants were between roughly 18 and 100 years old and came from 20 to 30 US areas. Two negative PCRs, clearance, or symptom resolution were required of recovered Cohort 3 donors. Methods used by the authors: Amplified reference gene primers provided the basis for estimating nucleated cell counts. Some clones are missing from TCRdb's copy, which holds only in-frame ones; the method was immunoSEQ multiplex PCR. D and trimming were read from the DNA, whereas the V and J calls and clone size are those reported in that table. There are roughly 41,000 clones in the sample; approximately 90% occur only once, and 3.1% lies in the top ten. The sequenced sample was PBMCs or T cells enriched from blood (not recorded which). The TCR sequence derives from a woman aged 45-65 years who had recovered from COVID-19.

The CDR3, as DNA: TGTGCCAGCAGCCAAGCTCGTCGGACTAAGCAGTTCTTC. Translated: CASSQARRTKQFF. The V and J genes are TRBV14 and TRBJ2-1, with D perhaps TRBD2 (6 bases). Trimming pared 1 base from V and 11 bases from J, leaving 12 bases between. Germline V gene sequence: CDR1 SGHDN, CDR2 FVKESK. The CDR3 is made up of 13 amino acids.